This TCR beta chain was identified in a study of blood T cell repertoires in COVID-19. Across the study: Both acute and convalescent COVID-19 samples were obtained from the United States, Italy and Spain. From T cells, B-cell-depleted T cells, or PBMCs came the material, which was cDNA or gDNA.

The CDR3 contains 13 residues. V shed 0 bases and J shed 8 bases, with 11 bases lying between them. CDR1 SGHNT and CDR2 YYREEE come from the germline V gene (reference sequence). Per the authors' pipeline: From reference gene primer amplification, estimates of nucleated cell counts were derived. Sequencing used immunoSEQ multiplex PCR; TCRdb keeps in-frame clones, though not all of them. V, J and clone size are taken as reported in that table, and D and trimming were inferred from the DNA itself. The sample has about 100,000 clones; approximately 93% are singletons. The J gene is TRBJ1-2, the V gene TRBV5-4; D is unresolved. This TCR was recovered from a man aged 55 to 70 with acute or convalescent COVID-19. Specimen: peripheral blood. CDR3 sequence reads: CASSLVEEEGYTF. The CDR3 region has the DNA TGTGCCAGCAGCTTGGTAGAGGAGGAGGGCTACACCTTC.